This TCR beta chain was sequenced in a study of T cell repertoires in cytomegalovirus infection. Whole-study context: CMV infection and matching HLA type were both indicated by public TCR beta signatures. Study-level points and caveats: Cumulative frequency of public TCR beta families picked out carriers of CMV plus the relevant HLA.

Germline V gene lookup returns CDR1 SGHTA and CDR2 FQGNSA. Trimming removed 5 bases from V and 8 bases from J, with 18 bases in between. The CDR3 is made up of 15 amino acids. TCRdb independently ran MiXCR on the reads; one entry per CDR3 protein. The table includes approximately 250,000 distinct CDR3 sequences, approximately 7% detected once. This clonotype has ten or more counts. Its antigen is currently unknown. Sequenced: PBMCs. This sequence originates from a human donor in good health (CMV status not recorded). Some clones in this sample may be carry-over from other donors' samples. The V gene is TRBV7-2, the J gene TRBJ1-4; D is possibly TRBD1 (6 bases). The CDR3 nucleotides are TGTGCCAGCAGCCGCCCGCGGGGGGCTGGGGAAAAACTGTTTTTT. It specifies CASSRPRGAGEKLFF.